The clone carrying this T cell receptor beta chain was found a few times. The antigen is undetermined. This CDR3 has 16 residues. V gave up 4 bases and J gave up 5 bases; unmatched junction bases: 9. Germline-derived CDR1 and CDR2 are LGHNA and YNFKEQ. This sample is part of a study of blood T cells in healthy people across ages. A second about 7 to 12 cycle PCR used barcoded and J-beta primers. Each CDR3 protein is one row after TCRdb ran MiXCR on the 5' RACE reads. Of 700,000 to 900,000 distinct CDR3 sequences listed, approximately 55% are singletons. Regarding the study as a whole: Significant beta diversity loss was already apparent by age around 40, declining roughly linearly. Estimates of diversity drawn from one million T cells were considered underestimates.

Each of the donors had approximately 10 milliliters of peripheral blood drawn into EDTA-treated Vacutainer tubes. This sequence joins TRBV4-2 and TRBJ2-1; 9 bases fit TRBD2. This sequence was found in a man older than 75 in good health. The sequencing input was blood. CDR3 sequence (DNA): TGTGCCAGCAGCCTCCGGACTAGCGAGGCCAACAATGAGCAGTTCTTC. Amino acid sequence: CASSLRTSEANNEQFF.